This passage covers 24 T cell receptor beta chains from one sample sequenced in a study of T-cell memory formation after mild COVID-19 (dated by TCRdb to the early 2020s). Preparation of the library involved 5' RACE. The listed sequencing device is Illumina NovaSeq 6000. TCRdb passed the public sequencing reads through fastp at Q25 and MiXCR, retaining productive beta sequences. A single entry per CDR3 protein holds the most common genes and DNA from its merged rows. This sample holds fewer than 600,000 distinct CDR3 sequences; approximately 21% were observed only once. About 8.4% of the sample is held by the ten biggest clonotypes. Source material: PBMCs or a T cell subset sorted from them (not recorded which). The receptors shown here come from an adult woman who had mild COVID-19 (a few samples of this study predate the infection). The sample titles of this study are shuffled in the database, so cell type and time point are left out; the donor was told from shared clones.

This chain joins TRBV28 and TRBJ2-7; D not certain. The CDR3 length is 14 residues. CDR1 is MDHEN, CDR2 SYDVKM, per germline. The germline V and J ends were trimmed by 2 bases and 2 bases, with 10 bases remaining between them. Here the CDR3 DNA reads TGTGCCAGCAGTTTAGAAGGTGTCCCCTACGAGCAGTACTTC. Encoded protein: CASSLEGVPYEQYF.

This clonotype came up a few times. The V call is TRBV7-9, the J call TRBJ2-3; 8 positions match TRBD1. The V segment lost 1 base and the J segment 4 bases; nucleotides outside the gene matches: 10. CDR1 is SEHNR and CDR2 is FQNEAQ in the germline V gene (reference sequence). The CDR3 extends over 17 amino acids. The CDR3 protein is CASSLGAGTGGADTQYF. CDR3 nucleotide sequence: TGTGCCAGCAGCTTAGGGGCTGGTACAGGGGGAGCAGATACGCAGTATTTT.

V and J are TRBV15 and TRBJ1-4; 10 positions match TRBD1. This CDR3 spans 14 amino acids. V lost 3 bases, J lost 7 bases, and 2 bases stayed unmatched. Germline V gene data show CDR1 as LNHNV and CDR2 as YYDKDF (reference sequence). As DNA, the CDR3 is TGTGCCACCAGCAGGGACAGGGGGATTGAAAAACTGTTTTTT. The encoded protein is CATSRDRGIEKLFF.

The sample holds one count of this clonotype. The chain combines TRBV19 with TRBJ1-5; 7 nucleotides agree with TRBD1. The germline V gene encodes CDR1 LNHDA and CDR2 SQIVND (reference sequence). The CDR3 is 14 residues long. The junction had 5 bases not matched to a gene; V was cut back by 4 bases and J by 5 bases. This CDR3 is CASSKGQVYQPQHF. As DNA, the CDR3 is TGTGCCAGTAGTAAAGGACAGGTCTATCAGCCCCAGCATTTT. The whole variable domain, filled in from reference TRBV19 and TRBJ1-5, reads DGGITQSPKYLFRKEGQNVTLSCEQNLNHDAMYWYRQDPGQGLRLIYYSQIVNDFQKGDIAEGYSVSREKKESFPLTVTSAQKNPTAFYLCASSKGQVYQPQHFGDGTRLSIL.

The chain has TRBV4-3 and TRBJ2-1; 8 nucleotides line up with TRBD2. The V gene's germline CDR1 is LGHNA and CDR2 YSLEER. The CDR3 spans 14 residues. V was clipped by 0 bases and J by 13 bases; unmatched bases: 8. The CDR3 coding sequence is TGCGCCAGCAGCCAAGAGACTAGCGCGTTGAAACAGTTCTTC. It is translated as CASSQETSALKQFF.

At least ten counts were recorded for this clonotype. CDR3 amino acids: CSARGQMNTEAFF. CDR3 bases: TGCAGTGCTAGAGGACAAATGAACACTGAAGCTTTCTTT. This chain joins TRBV20-1 and TRBJ1-1; the D is unclear. Trimming left V 1 base short and J 0 bases short, with 6 bases between. The CDR3 runs 13 residues. In germline, CDR1 is DFQATT, CDR2 SNEGSKA (reference sequence).

This clonotype was seen more than once but under ten times. The CDR3 bases are TGTGCCAGCAGCTTAGGGGAGGAACACAATGAGCAGTTCTTC. It is translated as CASSLGEEHNEQFF. The rearrangement links TRBV7-9 to TRBJ2-1; a possible D gene is TRBD2 (6 bases). V lost 1 base and J 5 bases, leaving 9 bases between the germline ends. This CDR3 is 14 amino acids long. The germline V gene encodes CDR1 SEHNR and CDR2 FQNEAQ (reference sequence).

The sample holds a few counts of this clonotype. V and J are TRBV24-1 and TRBJ2-1; D possibly corresponds to TRBD2 (5 bases). The ends were cut back, 8 bases at V and 7 bases at J, with 14 bases in the middle. The CDR3 extends over 13 amino acids. The germline V gene encodes CDR1 KGHDR and CDR2 SFDVKD. The CDR3 sequence is CATMPSGGNEQFF. CDR3 DNA sequence: TGTGCCACCATGCCGTCCGGAGGTAATGAGCAGTTCTTC.

This clonotype was detected only a few times. The chain uses TRBV7-9 and TRBJ1-1; possibly TRBD1 for D (5 bases). The CDR3 loop spans 16 amino acids. CDR1 is SEHNR and CDR2 is FQNEAQ in the germline V gene (reference sequence). Trimming removed 1 base at V and 2 bases at J, with 14 bases between. DNA for the CDR3: TGTGCCAGCAGCTTAGGGTTTACAGGCCCCAACACTGAAGCTTTCTTT. Protein product: CASSLGFTGPNTEAFF. The variable domain in full, with the rest retrieved from reference TRBV7-9 and TRBJ1-1, is DTGVSQNPRHKITKRGQNVTFRCDPISEHNRLYWYRQTLGQGPEFLTYFQNEAQLEKSRLLSDRFSAERPKGSFSTLEIQRTEQGDSAMYLCASSLGFTGPNTEAFFGQGTRLTVV.

This chain uses TRBV11-1 with TRBJ2-2; TRBD1 is a possible D gene (6 bases). V lost 5 bases to trimming and J lost 6 bases, with 19 bases between them. The CDR3 spans 16 residues. Per the germline V gene, CDR1 is SGHAT and CDR2 is FQDESV (reference sequence). CDR3 sequence reads: CASSARWAGVAGELFF. The CDR3 bases are TGTGCCAGCAGCGCCCGTTGGGCAGGGGTGGCCGGGGAGCTGTTTTTT.

The gene calls are TRBV18 and TRBJ1-1, with D uncertain. The germline V and J ends were trimmed by 6 bases and 0 bases, with 11 bases remaining between them. CDR1 is KGHSH and CDR2 is LQKENI in the germline V gene. This CDR3 region has 14 residues. The CDR3 reads CASSQTAMNTEAFF. The CDR3 DNA reads TGTGCCAGCTCGCAAACAGCGATGAACACTGAAGCTTTCTTT.

The chain employs TRBV7-3 and TRBJ2-1; D not certain. The CDR3 is made up of 14 amino acids. V lost 1 base, J lost 3 bases, and 7 bases lay in between. Germline-derived CDR1 and CDR2 are SGHTA and FQGTGA. CDR3 DNA sequence: TGTGCCAGCAGCTTAAGTGGGGACTACAATGAGCAGTTCTTC. Translated: CASSLSGDYNEQFF.

The chain uses TRBV7-9 and TRBJ2-7, with 7 positions matching TRBD1. V shed 5 bases and J 2 bases; nucleotides not matched to a gene: 9. The CDR3 length is 15 residues. CDR1 SEHNR and CDR2 FQNEAQ come from the germline V gene (reference sequence). The DNA for the CDR3 is TGTGCCAGCAGCCCGCAGGACAGGCTAACCTACGAGCAGTACTTC. This sequence encodes CASSPQDRLTYEQYF.

This clonotype was recorded only once. V is TRBV27 and J is TRBJ2-7; TRBD1 is a possible D gene (6 bases). The CDR3 extends over 18 amino acids. CDR1 is MNHEY and CDR2 is SMNVEV in the germline V gene (reference sequence). Trimming cost V 8 bases and J 1 base, with 27 bases left between them. CDR3 nucleotide sequence: TGTGCCAGCGCCACCTTAGGGCAGGGGAAAGGGGAATCCTACGAGCAGTACTTC. Translating gives CASATLGQGKGESYEQYF.

There are a few counts of this clonotype. J is TRBJ2-6 and V is TRBV7-9, with TRBD1 matching over 7 bases. Germline loops: CDR1 SEHNR, CDR2 FQNEAQ (reference sequence). The CDR3 runs 16 residues. J gave up 2 bases and V 1 base, and 2 bases lay outside the gene matches. Here the CDR3 DNA reads TGTGCCAGCAGCTTAGATACAGGGGCTGGGGCCAACGTCCTGACTTTC. This codes for CASSLDTGAGANVLTF.

This clonotype was picked up a small number of times. The chain couples TRBV5-1 to TRBJ2-1; D may be TRBD2 (6 bases). Trimming removed 0 bases at V and 1 base at J, with 11 bases between. The CDR3 consists of 16 residues. CDR1 is SGHRS, CDR2 YFSETQ, per germline. CDR3 bases: TGCGCCAGCAGCTTGGTGCCGGGAGCGTCCTACAATGAGCAGTTCTTC. It is translated as CASSLVPGASYNEQFF. Complete variable domain (other parts from reference TRBV5-1 and TRBJ2-1): KAGVTQTPRYLIKTRGQQVTLSCSPISGHRSVSWYQQTPGQGLQFLFEYFSETQRNKGNFPGRFSGRQFSNSRSEMNVSTLELGDSALYLCASSLVPGASYNEQFFGPGTRLTVL.

A few counts support this clonotype. The chain employs TRBV20-1 and TRBJ1-2; D not certain. The CDR3 runs to 11 residues. V lost 5 bases and J lost 6, with 10 bases in between. Per germline, CDR1 DFQATT and CDR2 SNEGSKA (reference sequence). CDR3 in amino acids: CSASQINGYTF. DNA of the CDR3: TGCAGTGCTTCTCAGATAAATGGCTACACCTTC.

As for this clonotype: A junction boundary mismatches the germline segment, possibly from a read error. This rearrangement joins TRBV20-1 to TRBJ2-5; D is uncertain. Looked up from germline, CDR1 is DFQATT and CDR2 is SNEGSKA (reference sequence). The CDR3 totals 10 residues. The CDR3 loop is CSPHQETQYF. CDR3 DNA sequence: TGCAGCCCGCACCAGGAGACCCAGTACTTC.

This clonotype occurred a few times. The rearrangement links TRBV11-2 to TRBJ2-7, with D possibly being TRBD2 (5 bases). The V end was cut by 5 bases, the J end by 5 bases, with 13 bases between. The CDR3 covers 13 residues. Germline V CDR1 and CDR2: SGHAT, FQNNGV. Here the CDR3 DNA reads TGTGCCAGCAGCCCCGGAATAGCGAACGAGCAGTACTTC. It codes for CASSPGIANEQYF.

This clonotype occurred a few times. The chain employs TRBV7-2 and TRBJ1-2; 7 bases are shared with TRBD1. The V gene end was trimmed by 3 bases and the J gene end by 2 bases; junction bases not matched to a gene: 3. This CDR3 region has 14 residues. Germline values: CDR1 SGHTA, CDR2 FQGNSA. CDR3 DNA: TGTGCCAGCAGCTTGGAGGGACAGAACTATGGCTACACCTTC. Translated: CASSLEGQNYGYTF.

This clonotype has a handful of counts. The rearrangement links TRBV6-2 or TRBV6-3 to TRBJ2-7; D is perhaps TRBD2 (6 bases). There are 15 residues in the CDR3. CDR1 and CDR2 from the germline V gene are MNHEY and SVGEGT. V lost 5 bases and J 4 bases, leaving 18 bases between the germline ends. CDR3 sequence: CASSNPAGTLYEQYF. The CDR3 DNA sequence: TGTGCCAGCAGTAACCCGGCGGGGACCCTTTACGAGCAGTACTTC.

This clonotype was found a few times. This rearrangement joins TRBV3-1 to TRBJ2-7; TRBD2 aligns across 7 bases. J was trimmed by 1 base and V by 3 bases; bases with no gene match: 6. Germline-derived CDR1 and CDR2 are LGHDT and YNNKEL (reference sequence). This CDR3 comprises 15 residues. CDR3 nucleotide sequence: TGTGCCAGCAGCCAGCTTCGCGGGAGTTCCTACGAGCAGTACTTC. Residues: CASSQLRGSSYEQYF.

In its sample, this clonotype was seen a few times. The rearrangement uses TRBV6-5 and TRBJ2-2, with D possibly called TRBD1 or TRBD2 (5 bases each). CDR1 and CDR2 (germline): MNHEY, SVGAGI. The CDR3 is made up of 15 amino acids. Trimming removed 9 bases at V and 0 bases at J, with 14 bases between. CDR3 sequence (DNA): TGTGCCAGGAGATTCGTGGGACCGAACACCGGGGAGCTGTTTTTT. This translates into CARRFVGPNTGELFF.

The rearrangement uses TRBV3-1 and TRBJ2-7; D might be TRBD1 (6 bases). V was clipped by 0 bases and J by 9 bases, with 12 bases between them. Per germline, CDR1 LGHDT and CDR2 YNNKEL (reference sequence). The CDR3 is 13 amino acids. Here the CDR3 reads CASSQDRQGRQYF. CDR3 in DNA: TGTGCCAGCAGCCAAGATCGGCAGGGGCGGCAGTACTTC.